One and the same sample provided the 13 T cell receptor beta chains below, sequenced in a study of T-cell reconstitution after alpha-beta-depleted transplantation in children. Preparation of the TCRbeta library used unique molecular identifiers. MiXCR was run by TCRdb on the PCR reads, yielding one entry per CDR3 protein. The sample contains fewer than 250,000 distinct CDR3 sequences, about 15% of which appear only once. Sequencing was performed on PBMCs, mostly from graft donor cells, taken 360 days after TCRalphabeta/CD19-depleted stem cell transplant. The receptors originated from a male patient aged 2 to 9 who had a stem cell transplant for acute lymphoblastic leukemia, so the T cells may come from the graft donor.

Many counts were recorded for this clonotype. The chain links TRBV20-1 to TRBJ2-5; D remains ambiguous. This CDR3 is built from 15 residues. CDR1 is DFQATT and CDR2 is SNEGSKA in the germline V gene (reference sequence). Between the trimmed V and J ends, which lost 0 bases and 4 bases, there was a span of 15 bases. This chain's CDR3 is CSARDGQMSRETQYF. The CDR3 DNA reads TGCAGTGCTAGAGATGGTCAGATGTCCCGAGAGACCCAGTACTTC.

This clonotype was picked up one time. The V gene is TRBV7-8, the J gene TRBJ2-5; the D is unclear. Trimming took off 8 bases at V and 1 base at J, with 17 bases between the two ends. This CDR3 is built from 15 residues. Germline loops: CDR1 SGHVS, CDR2 FQNEAQ. CDR3 in DNA: TGTGCCAGCCACGCTTCGCGGCTTCCCCAAGAGACCCAGTACTTC. Its translation: CASHASRLPQETQYF.

In regard to this clonotype: One end of the junction varies from germline; a read error may be responsible. The genes are TRBV5-4 and TRBJ1-2; no reliable D call. The CDR3 extends over 14 amino acids. Germline CDR1 reads SGHNT; CDR2 reads YYREEE (reference sequence). The CDR3, as DNA: TGTGCCAGCAGTTTGGACGGGATCAACTATGGCTACACCTTC. This gives the protein CASSLDGINYGYTF.

This clonotype was picked up a small number of times. The chain uses TRBV28 and TRBJ1-3; a weak D match, TRBD1 (6 bases). CDR1 is MDHEN and CDR2 is SYDVKM in the germline V gene. V lost 5 bases and J lost 4, with 15 bases in between. This CDR3 has 15 residues. CDR3: CASSIFTGQGNTIYF. In nucleotides, the CDR3 is TGTGCCAGCAGTATATTCACAGGACAGGGAAACACCATATATTTT.

The chain joins TRBV6-5 to TRBJ2-1; 7 nucleotides line up with TRBD2. Germline CDR1 MNHEY, CDR2 SVGAGI. The CDR3 loop spans 17 amino acids. V lost 0 bases, J lost 0 bases, and 5 bases stayed unmatched. The CDR3 DNA follows: TGTGCCAGCAGTTACTCCCAGCGGGGTCCCTCCTACAATGAGCAGTTCTTC. It is translated as CASSYSQRGPSYNEQFF.

V usage is TRBV28 and J usage is TRBJ2-5, with 8 bases aligning to TRBD1. CDR1 is MDHEN and CDR2 is SYDVKM in the germline V gene. The CDR3 covers 13 residues. The trim removed 7 bases at V and 5 bases at J, leaving 6 bases unmatched. CDR3 nucleotides: TGTGCCAGCACTCCAGGGGGCACGGAGACCCAGTACTTC. It is translated as CASTPGGTETQYF.

The rearrangement links TRBV7-2 to TRBJ2-2; a weak D match, TRBD2 (6 bases). CDR1 and CDR2 from the germline V gene are SGHTA and FQGNSA. Trimming removed 5 bases at V and 0 bases at J, with 13 bases between. The CDR3 runs 16 residues. DNA of the CDR3: TGTGCCAGCAGCCCATCGACTAGTCCGAACACCGGGGAGCTGTTTTTT. Translating gives CASSPSTSPNTGELFF. Drawing the rest from reference TRBV7-2 and TRBJ2-2, the complete variable domain is GAGVSQSPSNKVTEKGKDVELRCDPISGHTALYWYRQSLGQGLEFLIYFQGNSAPDKSGLPSDRFSAERTGGSVSTLTIQRTQQEDSAVYLCASSPSTSPNTGELFFGEGSRLTVL.

The chain recombines TRBV20-1 with TRBJ2-1; TRBD2 matches 7 bases. The CDR3 extends over 14 amino acids. J was trimmed by 3 bases and V by 3 bases; bases with no gene match: 5. Germline CDR1 and CDR2: DFQATT and SNEGSKA (reference sequence). The CDR3 bases are TGCAGTGCTAGTCCCGGGACTATCTACAATGAGCAGTTCTTC. Translated, it gives CSASPGTIYNEQFF.

The rearrangement joins TRBV28 to TRBJ2-7, with 9 bases aligning to TRBD1. The CDR3 length is 15 residues. Per the germline V gene, CDR1 is MDHEN and CDR2 is SYDVKM. V lost 5 bases to trimming and J lost 4 bases; unmatched junction nucleotides: 9. The CDR3 sequence: CASSTADRGGYEQYF. The CDR3, as DNA: TGTGCCAGCAGTACAGCGGACAGGGGTGGATACGAGCAGTACTTC.

The chain employs TRBV12-3 or TRBV12-4 and TRBJ1-2; D unresolved. V lost 3 bases and J 0 bases, leaving 14 bases between the germline ends. This CDR3 comprises 16 residues. The CDR3 loop is CASSFVPVNPNYGYTF. The DNA for the CDR3 is TGTGCCAGCAGTTTCGTGCCAGTAAACCCTAACTATGGCTACACCTTC.

This clonotype was seen at least ten times. The chain carries TRBV7-2 and TRBJ1-1, with D possibly being TRBD1 (6 bases). V lost 4 bases, J lost 4 bases, and 13 bases lay in between. The CDR3 sequence is 14 residues long. CDR1 is SGHTA and CDR2 is FQGNSA in the germline V gene. The CDR3 DNA follows: TGTGCCAGCAGCTACTCTCCACAGGGCACTGAAGCTTTCTTT. It yields the protein CASSYSPQGTEAFF.

CDR3 amino acids: CASRQRGTEAFF. Written as DNA, the CDR3 is TGTGCCAGCAGACAGAGAGGGACTGAAGCTTTCTTT. The chain has TRBV7-9 and TRBJ1-1, with D unresolved. This CDR3 spans 12 amino acids. Germline values: CDR1 SEHNR, CDR2 FQNEAQ (reference sequence). V was cut by 6 bases and J by 5 bases, with 10 bases left in between.

The rearrangement links TRBV12-3 or TRBV12-4 to TRBJ2-7; D may be TRBD1 (5 bases). V was shortened by 4 bases and J by 5 bases, with 18 bases between the two germline ends. This CDR3 region has 15 residues. CDR3 loop: CASSSYMDNPDEQYF. CDR3 bases: TGTGCCAGCAGTTCTTATATGGACAATCCGGACGAGCAGTACTTC.